Detailed here is one TCR beta chain. This receptor's antigen is unknown. One base away there is no much larger clone; base qualities are not given. Library preparation employed the immunoSEQ multiplex PCR assay. TCRdb carries this immuneACCESS record with in-frame sequences only. Its versions omit some clonotypes, under half of them owing to an unresolved V gene in the studies checked, with the rest unexplained. Present in this sample are hundreds of thousands of clones, 88% of which were seen just once. In total, the top ten clones hold around 0.0099% of the sample. The sample comes from a study of shared T cell receptors in the human thymus (dated by TCRdb to the early 2020s). The study in broad terms: The study examined how the human thymus generates shared, self-reactive T-cell receptor alpha chains.

Trimming removed 4 bases from V and 2 bases from J, leaving 17 bases between the germline ends. The CDR3 spans 16 residues, from the cysteine through the phenylalanine. Only CDR3 DNA remains: 48 bases, in frame from the first base. CDR1 and CDR2 were assigned from the germline V gene as SGHDN and FVKESK. These data were also filed under a second study, of human thymus T cells. The second study reports: Donors were immunologically healthy infants undergoing open corrective cardiac surgery for congenital heart defects in Finland. The thymus tissue came from surgical resects taken out during corrective cardiac surgery. Both the thymic and the peripheral blood repertoires appeared to show biased V and J gene segment usage. According to the related research, thymic TCR repertoires were highly overlapping among unrelated individuals. The study described the TCR alpha and beta repertoires in under ten infant thymus samples and four matching peripheral blood samples. The cohort included about six male and two female infants, with donor ages spanning 7 to 244 days. Thymocytes were freed from the tissue by mechanical means and kept at -70 degrees C as pellets of roughly 8.5-31 million cells. Genomic DNA was extracted from frozen cell pellets with a QIAsymphony instrument. Using the immunoSEQ multiplex PCR assay, the TCRB and TCRAD loci were amplified from a standardized quantity of quality-controlled genomic DNA. The amplicons spanned the V(D)J region and were long enough to cover the CDR3 and allow V and J genes to be identified. Amplicon sequencing was performed on an Illumina platform through the commercial immunoSEQ service. Corrections for primer bias and sequencing errors followed previously described methods, while TCRAD and TCRB definitions were based on the IMGT database. immunoSEQ Analyzer 3.0 and VDJTools were used for repertoire analysis, which covered basic statistics, V/J segment usage, diversity estimates, rarefaction and pairwise overlap. Diversity was estimated with Chao1, ChaoE, Efron-Thisted, Shannon and inverse Simpson indices, and also on datasets down-sampled to the smallest sample. Repertoire overlap was assessed by strict matching of CDR3 nucleotide sequence, V gene and J gene, and clustering was done by Jaccard-based multidimensional scaling. On average, thymus samples gave 650,000 to 850,000 unique TCRB clonotypes, whereas blood samples gave 75,000 to 85,000.

Sequencing was carried out using thymocytes. This TCR derives from a boy in the first two years of life with a congenital heart defect. Donor details come from another sample of the same person, matched by shared clones. The sequence is built from TRBV14 and TRBJ2-5; D gene: possibly TRBD1, on 6 matching bases. The nucleotides are TGTGCCAGCAGCCTCAACTCCACAGGGTCGCAAGAGACCCAGTACTTC. This sequence encodes CASSLNSTGSQETQYF.